This section outlines one T cell receptor (beta chain) sequence together with its context. What it recognizes is unknown. Specified time point: baseline, week 1 (first vaccination visit). Sample treatment: pre-vaccination baseline after standard-of-care therapy. The method was immunoSEQ multiplex PCR; TCRdb's version includes in-frame clones alone and lacks a portion of them. The table lists some 38,000 clones, roughly 80% of them singletons, with approximately 8.4% in the top ten. The data were obtained in a study of a mutant IDH1 vaccine in newly diagnosed glioma. Study details: Treated patients showed a male proportion of 62.5%, a female proportion of around 38%, and a mean age of about 44 years. The earlier regimen, radiotherapy, temozolomide, or both, was most often both. Study conclusions and caveats: Induction of immune responses by the vaccine occurred in roughly 93% of patients. Shifts in the top peripheral T cell clonotypes seemed unrelated to pseudoprogression.

The TCR sequence derives from a man aged 35-49 years with glioma. Some clones in this sample may be carry-over from other donors' samples. This sample comprised PBMCs, obtained from a glioma patient treated with radiotherapy, temozolomide or both.

The CDR3 loop reads CASSGWDSSNEQFF. The CDR3 DNA reads as TGTGCCAGTAGTGGATGGGACAGCTCCAATGAGCAGTTCTTC. The chain carries TRBV19 and TRBJ2-1; TRBD1 matches at 7 bases. The CDR3 consists of 14 residues. The V gene's germline CDR1 is LNHDA and CDR2 SQIVND (reference sequence). V gave up 5 bases and J gave up 6 bases; unmatched junction bases: 7.